This is a list of T cell receptor beta chains from one sample in a study of blood T cells in healthy people across ages. From the 5' RACE reads, TCRdb called clonotypes with MiXCR, one entry per CDR3 protein. The table shows roughly 800,000 distinct CDR3 sequences, with 36% occurring only once. The specimen sequenced was blood. The receptors stem from a man between 18 and 29 years old in good health. Each CDR3 is given with its conserved first and last residue. The D gene is left open where the match is weak. Size tells how often a clone was seen (once, few, many) or the class of an expanded clone, and some rows leave it out.

j_call	v_call	d_call	clone_size	cdr3_nt	cdr3_aa
TRBJ2-5	TRBV9	NA	NA	TGTGCCAGCAGCGTCTGGGGGGATACCCAAGAGACCCAGTACTTC	CASSVWGDTQETQYF
TRBJ1-2	TRBV12-3/TRBV12-4	NA	many	TGTGCCAGCAGATCCGCCGAAGCTAACTATGGCTACACCTTC	CASRSAEANYGYTF
TRBJ2-3	TRBV2	NA	few	TGTGCCAGCAGGACCGGGAGACAGCATGGGACAGATACGCAGTATTTT	CASRTGRQHGTDTQYF
TRBJ2-5	TRBV20-1	TRBD2	few	TGCAGTGCTAGCGGCGGGGGGGCTTATAAAGAGACCCAGTACTTC	CSASGGGAYKETQYF
TRBJ2-1	TRBV6-5	TRBD2	NA	TGTGCCAGCAGTTACGGCCCGCGGGGGGGCAAAAGCTCCTACAATGAGCAGTTCTTC	CASSYGPRGGKSSYNEQFF
TRBJ1-1	TRBV12-3/TRBV12-4	NA	NA	TGTGCCAGCCTCCCTAGTGGGCCCACTGAAGCTTTCTTT	CASLPSGPTEAFF
TRBJ2-7	TRBV28	TRBD2	few	TGTGCCAGCAGTACTTCAGGGTCGGGAGGCGAGCAGTACTTC	CASSTSGSGGEQYF
TRBJ2-1	TRBV29-1	TRBD2	many	TGCAGCGTTGAAGTGAGGGCGGGGGGCCGCAATGAGCAGTTCTTC	CSVEVRAGGRNEQFF
TRBJ2-7	TRBV6-2/TRBV6-3	TRBD2	NA	TGTGCCAGCAGGGGGACTAGCGGGAGGATCCCCTACGAGCAGTACTTC	CASRGTSGRIPYEQYF
TRBJ2-7	TRBV12-3/TRBV12-4	NA	many	TGTGCCAGCAGTTTGACAGGGCGGGACTACGAGCAGTACTTC	CASSLTGRDYEQYF
TRBJ2-7	TRBV7-9	NA	NA	TGTGCCAGCAGCTGGGACGCAAGGGTCTCCTACGAGCAGTACTTC	CASSWDARVSYEQYF
TRBJ1-2	TRBV6-2/TRBV6-3	NA	NA	TGTGCCAGCAGTTACGTTAAATCTAACTATGGCTACACCTTC	CASSYVKSNYGYTF
TRBJ2-1	TRBV7-9	TRBD2	NA	TGTGCCAGCAGCAGAATTGGGACTATTGCTAAATGTGAGCAGTTCTTC	CASSRIGTIAKCEQFF
TRBJ1-4	TRBV4-3	NA	few	TGCGCCAGCAGCGCTGTGATAGGGGTGGTTAATGAAAAACTGTTTTTT	CASSAVIGVVNEKLFF
TRBJ2-7	TRBV11-2	TRBD2	NA	TGTGCCAGCAGCCGTCCGACTAGCGGTTCCTACGAGCAGTACTTC	CASSRPTSGSYEQYF
TRBJ2-1	TRBV7-9	NA	NA	TGTGCCAGCAGCTTGGGGGACGGTAACAATGAGCAGTTCTTC	CASSLGDGNNEQFF
TRBJ1-1	TRBV7-2	NA	NA	TGTGCCGGCAGCTTAGGTGTCAAAAAGGGAGCTGAAGCTTTCTTT	CAGSLGVKKGAEAFF
TRBJ2-5	TRBV5-1	TRBD1	NA	TGCGCCAGCAACTCAGCTGGTGCGCAACAGGGGCGTTCGGAGACCCAGTACTTC	CASNSAGAQQGRSETQYF
TRBJ1-2	TRBV12-3/TRBV12-4	NA	few	TGTGCCAGCAGTTTAGCGTCTATGGGCGGCGGCTACACCTTC	CASSLASMGGGYTF
TRBJ1-5	TRBV7-2	NA	many	TGTGCCAGCAGCTTATCCTTCGGGGGCAATCAGCCCCAGCATTTT	CASSLSFGGNQPQHF
TRBJ1-5	TRBV7-2	TRBD1	NA	TGTGCCAGCAGCTCCACAGGGGGGGTCCAGCCCCAGCATTTT	CASSSTGGVQPQHF
TRBJ2-7	TRBV28	NA	NA	TGTGCCAGCAGTTTTGGTCGGGGAGGCGACGAGCAGTACTTC	CASSFGRGGDEQYF
TRBJ1-5	TRBV6-4	NA	NA	TGTGCCAGCAGTGAAGGAGGGGGCAATCAGCCCCAGCATTTT	CASSEGGGNQPQHF
TRBJ1-6	TRBV4-2	NA	few	TGTGCCAGCAGCCAAGAGGGGCAGGGTGGGTCCTATAATTCACCCCTCCACTTT	CASSQEGQGGSYNSPLHF
TRBJ2-1	TRBV7-2	NA	few	TGTGCCAGCAGCTTTCGCGAGCAGTTCTTC	CASSFREQFF
TRBJ1-5	TRBV7-2	NA	NA	TGTGCCAGTTCGTGGGATTTTCAGCCCCAGCATTTT	CASSWDFQPQHF
TRBJ1-1	TRBV20-1	NA	few	TGCAGTGCTAGAGATAAGGAGGGGGTACCCACTGAAGCTTTCTTT	CSARDKEGVPTEAFF
TRBJ1-1	TRBV12-3/TRBV12-4	TRBD1	many	TGTGCCAGCACCCCCGAGGGGGCGCTGAGTTTTGGGAACACTGAAGCTTTCTTT	CASTPEGALSFGNTEAFF
TRBJ1-1	TRBV5-6	TRBD1	NA	TGTGCCAGCAGCCTTGACGGGCCCGGGACAGTGAACACTGAAGCTTTCTTT	CASSLDGPGTVNTEAFF
TRBJ2-1	TRBV11-2	TRBD1	NA	TGTGCCAGCAGCTTAGTGGGACAGTCTTTCAATGAGCAGTTCTTC	CASSLVGQSFNEQFF
TRBJ2-3	TRBV20-1	NA	many	TGCAGTGGGGGCACAGATACGCAGTATTTT	CSGGTDTQYF
TRBJ2-5	TRBV24-1	NA	NA	TGTGCCACCAGTGACCATAGAACAGGAGCCGAGACCCAGTACTTC	CATSDHRTGAETQYF
TRBJ2-1	TRBV11-2	TRBD2	NA	TGTGCCAGCAGCTCTGGACTAGCGGGGAGATACAATGAGCAGTTCTTC	CASSSGLAGRYNEQFF
TRBJ2-2	TRBV3-1	NA	NA	TGTGCCAGCAGCCCCGATTTGGGGGGCACGAACACCGGGGAGCTGTTTTTT	CASSPDLGGTNTGELFF
TRBJ2-5	TRBV12-3/TRBV12-4	NA	many	TGTGCCAGCAGTTTGTCGGGAAATGAGCAGTACTTC	CASSLSGNEQYF
TRBJ1-1	TRBV18	NA	many	TGTGCCAGCTCACCGGGGACGGAGCGTGAAGCTTTCTTT	CASSPGTEREAFF
TRBJ1-3	TRBV7-2	NA	NA	TGTGCTAGCAGCCCCCAACCGGCCAAGGGTGGAAACACCATATATTTT	CASSPQPAKGGNTIYF
TRBJ2-3	TRBV7-3	TRBD2	NA	TGTGCCAGCAGCTTAATAATCGGGGGGAAAGATACGCAGTATTTT	CASSLIIGGKDTQYF
TRBJ2-7	TRBV7-2	TRBD1	NA	TGTGCCAGCAGCTCTGCTGGACAGGTTGGAAATGAGCAGTACTTC	CASSSAGQVGNEQYF
TRBJ2-7	TRBV7-2	NA	NA	TGTGCCAGCAGCGTGGACAGCCCTTCAGGCGAGCAGTACTTC	CASSVDSPSGEQYF
TRBJ1-5	TRBV6-1	NA	NA	TGTGCCAGCAGTGCACGGACAGTCAATAGTAATCAGCCCCAGCATTTT	CASSARTVNSNQPQHF
TRBJ2-1	TRBV7-9	NA	NA	TGTGCCAGCAGCTTAGGACTAGGAATGAATGAGCAGTTCTTC	CASSLGLGMNEQFF
TRBJ1-1	TRBV18	NA	NA	TGTGCCAGCTCAATTCCGACAGGCGCGAACACTGAAGCTTTCTTT	CASSIPTGANTEAFF
TRBJ2-7	TRBV7-9	NA	NA	TGTGCCAGCGGGGACACCTACAATGAGCAGTACTTC	CASGDTYNEQYF
TRBJ2-5	TRBV4-2	NA	NA	TGTGCCAGCAGCCCCTGGACGGTGGGAGCGGAGACCCAGTACTTC	CASSPWTVGAETQYF
TRBJ2-7	TRBV21-1	NA	NA	TGTGCCAGCAGCAATAAGGCTCTGGGGCTAGCGGGGTCTCTTGGCAATGAGCAGTACTTC	CASSNKALGLAGSLGNEQYF
TRBJ2-1	TRBV29-1	NA	NA	TGCAGCGTGGAAGAGAGAGGGACCCAGTTCTTC	CSVEERGTQFF
TRBJ1-1	TRBV20-1	NA	few	TGCAGTGCTAGGGTCACAATCGTGAACACTGAAGCTTTCTTT	CSARVTIVNTEAFF
TRBJ2-5	TRBV20-1	NA	NA	TGCAGTGTTTCGACAGGAACTTGCAATGAGCAGTACTTC	CSVSTGTCNEQYF
TRBJ2-4	TRBV12-3/TRBV12-4	NA	many	TGTGCCAGCAGTTTCACAGGGAAAGCCAAAAACATTCAGTACTTC	CASSFTGKAKNIQYF
TRBJ2-7	TRBV10-2	NA	NA	TGCGCCAGCGCGCCGGGACCCGACTACGAGCAGTACTTC	CASAPGPDYEQYF
TRBJ2-5	TRBV20-1	NA	NA	TGCAGTGCCGCCTTCGGGCCACAAGAGACCCAGTACTTC	CSAAFGPQETQYF
TRBJ2-1	TRBV4-2	NA	many	TGTGCCAGCAGCCAAGGACCCCGGGTCGGGAATGAGCAGTTCTTC	CASSQGPRVGNEQFF
TRBJ1-6	TRBV4-3	NA	NA	TGCGCCAGCAGCCAAGACGACGGGGACGGCGATTCACCCCTCCACTTT	CASSQDDGDGDSPLHF
TRBJ1-6	TRBV5-6	TRBD1	few	TGTGCCAGCAGCTACGGACAGGTTGAATCACCCCTCCACTTT	CASSYGQVESPLHF
TRBJ2-5	TRBV7-9	TRBD1	NA	TGTACCAGCAGCGCAGGACAGGGAGGAGAGACCCAGTACTTC	CTSSAGQGGETQYF